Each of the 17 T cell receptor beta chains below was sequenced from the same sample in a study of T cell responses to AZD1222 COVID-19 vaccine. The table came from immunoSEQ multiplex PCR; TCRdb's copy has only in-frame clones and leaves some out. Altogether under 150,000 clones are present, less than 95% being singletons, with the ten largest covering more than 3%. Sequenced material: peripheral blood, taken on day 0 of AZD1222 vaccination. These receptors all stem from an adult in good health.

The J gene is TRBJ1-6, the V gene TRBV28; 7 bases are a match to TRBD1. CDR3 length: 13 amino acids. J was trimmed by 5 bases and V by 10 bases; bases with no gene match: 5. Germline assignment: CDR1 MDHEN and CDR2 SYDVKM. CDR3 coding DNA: TGTGCCAACTCGGGACAGCATAATTCACCCCTCCACTTT. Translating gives CANSGQHNSPLHF.

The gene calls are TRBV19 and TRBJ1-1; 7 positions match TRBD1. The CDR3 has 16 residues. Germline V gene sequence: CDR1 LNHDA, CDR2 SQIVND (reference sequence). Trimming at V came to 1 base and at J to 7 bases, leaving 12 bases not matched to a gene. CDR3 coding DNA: TGTGCCAGTAGTATAGGTGGGGGCCAGGGGGTAGGTGAAGCTTTCTTT. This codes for CASSIGGGQGVGEAFF.

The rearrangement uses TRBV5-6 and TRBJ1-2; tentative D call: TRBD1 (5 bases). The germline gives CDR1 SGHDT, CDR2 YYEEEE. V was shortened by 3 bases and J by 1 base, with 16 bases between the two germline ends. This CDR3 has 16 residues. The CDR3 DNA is TGTGCCAGCAGCTACTCCGGGACGGTGATTAACTATGGCTACACCTTC. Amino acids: CASSYSGTVINYGYTF.

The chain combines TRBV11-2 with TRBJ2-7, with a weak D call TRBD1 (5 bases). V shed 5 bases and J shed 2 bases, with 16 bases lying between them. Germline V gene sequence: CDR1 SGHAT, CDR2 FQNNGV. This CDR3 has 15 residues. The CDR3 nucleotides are TGTGCCAGCAGCCCCCGGACAATTGTAGCCTACGAGCAGTACTTC. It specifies CASSPRTIVAYEQYF.

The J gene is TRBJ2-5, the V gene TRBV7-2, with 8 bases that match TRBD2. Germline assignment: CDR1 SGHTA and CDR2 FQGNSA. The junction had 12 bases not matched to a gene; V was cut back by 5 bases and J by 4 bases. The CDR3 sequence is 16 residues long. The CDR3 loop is CASSPWGGRTPETQYF. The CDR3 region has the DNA TGTGCCAGCAGCCCCTGGGGCGGGAGGACTCCAGAGACCCAGTACTTC. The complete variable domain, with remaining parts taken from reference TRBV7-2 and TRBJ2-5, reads GAGVSQSPSNKVTEKGKDVELRCDPISGHTALYWYRQSLGQGLEFLIYFQGNSAPDKSGLPSDRFSAERTGGSVSTLTIQRTQQEDSAVYLCASSPWGGRTPETQYFGPGTRLLVL.

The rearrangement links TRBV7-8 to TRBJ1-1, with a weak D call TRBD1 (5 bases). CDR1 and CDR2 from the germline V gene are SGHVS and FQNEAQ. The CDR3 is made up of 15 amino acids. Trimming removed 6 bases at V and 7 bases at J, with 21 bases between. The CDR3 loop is CASRGRRVRGVEAFF. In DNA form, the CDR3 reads TGTGCCAGCAGGGGGAGGAGGGTGAGGGGCGTTGAAGCTTTCTTT.

This chain's CDR3 is CASREDYQETQYF. The CDR3, as DNA: TGTGCCAGCAGAGAAGACTACCAAGAGACCCAGTACTTC. V gene TRBV7-2 combines with J gene TRBJ2-5; D remains unclear. This CDR3 has 13 amino acids. Looked up from germline, CDR1 is SGHTA and CDR2 is FQGNSA. The V end lost 6 bases, the J end lost 0 bases, and 8 bases lay between the germline ends.

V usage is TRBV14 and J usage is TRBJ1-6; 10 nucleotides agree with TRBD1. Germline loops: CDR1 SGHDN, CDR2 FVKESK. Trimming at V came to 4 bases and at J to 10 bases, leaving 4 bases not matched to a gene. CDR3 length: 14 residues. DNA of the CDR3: TGTGCCAGCAGCCCCCGGACAGGGGGATCACCCCTCCACTTT. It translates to CASSPRTGGSPLHF.

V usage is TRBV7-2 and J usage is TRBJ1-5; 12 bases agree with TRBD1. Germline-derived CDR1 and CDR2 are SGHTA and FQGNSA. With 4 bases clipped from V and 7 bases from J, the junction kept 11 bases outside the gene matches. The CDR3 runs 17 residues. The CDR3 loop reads CASSSYPGTGGLQPQHF. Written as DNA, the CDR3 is TGTGCCAGCAGCTCCTACCCCGGGACAGGGGGCTTGCAGCCCCAGCATTTT.

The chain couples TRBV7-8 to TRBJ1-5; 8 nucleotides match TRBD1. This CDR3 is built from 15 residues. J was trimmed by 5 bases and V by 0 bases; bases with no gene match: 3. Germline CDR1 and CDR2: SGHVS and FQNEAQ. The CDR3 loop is CASSLAAGGDQPQHF. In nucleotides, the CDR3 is TGTGCCAGCAGCTTAGCGGCAGGGGGCGATCAGCCCCAGCATTTT.

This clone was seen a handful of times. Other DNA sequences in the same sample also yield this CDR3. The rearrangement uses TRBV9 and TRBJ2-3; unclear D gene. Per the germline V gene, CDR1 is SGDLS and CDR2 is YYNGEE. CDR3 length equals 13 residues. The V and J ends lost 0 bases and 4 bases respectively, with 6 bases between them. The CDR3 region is CASSVEVPDTQYF. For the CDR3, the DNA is TGTGCCAGCAGCGTAGAAGTGCCAGATACGCAGTATTTT.

The DNA for the CDR3 is TGTGCCAGCAGCTCCGAACAGGGGGCCTATAATTCACCCCTCCACTTT. Protein sequence: CASSSEQGAYNSPLHF. The chain is built from TRBV7-9 and TRBJ1-6; 8 nucleotides match TRBD1. Germline V lookup: CDR1 SEHNR, CDR2 FQNEAQ (reference sequence). After removal of 4 bases from V and 2 bases from J, the junction contained 4 bases not matched to a gene. This CDR3 has 16 amino acids.

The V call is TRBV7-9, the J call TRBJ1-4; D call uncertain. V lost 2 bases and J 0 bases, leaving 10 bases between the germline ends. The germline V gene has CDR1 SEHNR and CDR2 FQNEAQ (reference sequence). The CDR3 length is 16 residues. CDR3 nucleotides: TGTGCCAGCAGCTTAATGACACCCGCAACTAATGAAAAACTGTTTTTT. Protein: CASSLMTPATNEKLFF.

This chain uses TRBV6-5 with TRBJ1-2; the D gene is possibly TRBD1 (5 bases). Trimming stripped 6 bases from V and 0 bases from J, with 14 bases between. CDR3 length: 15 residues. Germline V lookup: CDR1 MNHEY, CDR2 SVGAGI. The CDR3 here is CASSLRQTSNYGYTF. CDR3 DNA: TGTGCCAGCAGCCTAAGACAGACCTCTAACTATGGCTACACCTTC.

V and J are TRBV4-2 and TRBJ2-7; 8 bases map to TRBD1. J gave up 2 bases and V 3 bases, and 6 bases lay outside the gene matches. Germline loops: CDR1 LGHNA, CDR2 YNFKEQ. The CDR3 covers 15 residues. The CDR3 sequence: CASSHPDRGTYEQYF. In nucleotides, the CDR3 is TGTGCCAGCAGCCATCCTGACAGGGGCACCTACGAGCAGTACTTC.

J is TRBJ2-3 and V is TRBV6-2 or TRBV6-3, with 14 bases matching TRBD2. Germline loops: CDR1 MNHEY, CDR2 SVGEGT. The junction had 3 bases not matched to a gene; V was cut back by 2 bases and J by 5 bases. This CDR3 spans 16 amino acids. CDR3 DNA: TGTGCCAGCAGTTACCCCGGACTAGCGGGAGGAGATACGCAGTATTTT. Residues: CASSYPGLAGGDTQYF.

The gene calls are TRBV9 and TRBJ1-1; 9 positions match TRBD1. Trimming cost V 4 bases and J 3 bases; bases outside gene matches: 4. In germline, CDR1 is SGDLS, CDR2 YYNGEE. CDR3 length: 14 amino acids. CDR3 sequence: CASSRTGEDTEAFF. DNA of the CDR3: TGTGCCAGCAGCCGGACAGGGGAGGACACTGAAGCTTTCTTT.